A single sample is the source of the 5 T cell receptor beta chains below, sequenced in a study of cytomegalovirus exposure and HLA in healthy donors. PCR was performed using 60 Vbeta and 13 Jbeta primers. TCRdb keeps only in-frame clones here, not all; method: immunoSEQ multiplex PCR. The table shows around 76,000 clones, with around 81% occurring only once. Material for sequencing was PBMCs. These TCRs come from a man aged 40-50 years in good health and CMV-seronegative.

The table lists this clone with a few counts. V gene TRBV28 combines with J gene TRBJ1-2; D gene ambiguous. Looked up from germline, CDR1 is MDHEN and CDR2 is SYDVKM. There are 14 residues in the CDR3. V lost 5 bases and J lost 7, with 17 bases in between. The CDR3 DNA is TGTGCCAGCAGTAGCCTAGCAGATAAGCGTGGCTACACCTTC. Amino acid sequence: CASSSLADKRGYTF.

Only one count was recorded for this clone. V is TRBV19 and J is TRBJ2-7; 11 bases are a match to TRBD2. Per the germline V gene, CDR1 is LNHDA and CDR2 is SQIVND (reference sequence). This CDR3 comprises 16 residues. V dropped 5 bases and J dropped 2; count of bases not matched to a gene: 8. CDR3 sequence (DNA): TGTGCCAGTAGTGCGACTAGCGGGACCTTTACCTACGAGCAGTACTTC. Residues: CASSATSGTFTYEQYF.

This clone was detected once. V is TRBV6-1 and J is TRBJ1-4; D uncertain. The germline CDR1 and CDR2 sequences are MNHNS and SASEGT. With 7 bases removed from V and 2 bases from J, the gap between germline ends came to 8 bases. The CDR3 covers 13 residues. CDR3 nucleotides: TGTGCCAGCACCCCCCGGACTAATGAAAAACTGTTTTTT. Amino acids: CASTPRTNEKLFF.

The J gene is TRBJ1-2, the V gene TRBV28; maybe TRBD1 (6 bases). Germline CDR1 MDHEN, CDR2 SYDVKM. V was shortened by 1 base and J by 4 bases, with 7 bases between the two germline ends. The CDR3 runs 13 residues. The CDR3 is CASSLLQGYGYTF. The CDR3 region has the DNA TGTGCCAGCAGTTTATTACAGGGCTATGGCTACACCTTC.

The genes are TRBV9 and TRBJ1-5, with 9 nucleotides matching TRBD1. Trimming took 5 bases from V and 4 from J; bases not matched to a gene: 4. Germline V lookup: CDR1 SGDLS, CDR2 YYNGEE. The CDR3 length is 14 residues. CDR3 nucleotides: TGTGCCAGCAGTGAACAGGGGGCGAATCAGCCCCAGCATTTT. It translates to CASSEQGANQPQHF.